This passage covers 2 T cell receptor beta chains from one sample sequenced in a study of blood T cells in healthy people across ages. The second PCR ran 7 to 11 cycles with a sample-barcoded 5' primer and J-beta primers. Using its own MiXCR run on the 5' RACE reads, TCRdb lists one record per CDR3 protein. The sample records about 1 million distinct CDR3 sequences, less than 25% being singletons. These data were also reused for a study on T cells of mothers and their children.

Material for sequencing was blood. These receptors all come from a girl aged 2 to 10 in good health.

The CDR3 reads CASSISGMNTGELFF. The DNA of the CDR3 is TGTGCCAGCAGCATCAGCGGGATGAACACCGGGGAGCTGTTTTTT. The chain has TRBV9 and TRBJ2-2; 7 nucleotides line up with TRBD2. Per germline, CDR1 SGDLS and CDR2 YYNGEE. The CDR3 is 15 residues long. Germline trimming cut 4 bases from V and 1 base from J; bases unmatched to any gene: 4.

This clonotype was observed a few times. This chain connects TRBV4-3 to TRBJ2-3; the D gene is possibly TRBD2 (5 bases). Trimming took off 2 bases at V and 6 bases at J, with 9 bases between the two ends. The CDR3 length is 13 residues. Germline V lookup: CDR1 LGHNA, CDR2 YSLEER. CDR3 DNA: TGCGCCAGCAGCCAAAGTACGGGGGATACGCAGTATTTT. Amino acids: CASSQSTGDTQYF.